This paragraph reports one TCR beta chain. Its antigen remains unknown. Assay used: immunoSEQ multiplex PCR; TCRdb lists only in-frame clones, some missing. Of around 40,000 clones detected, over 90% appear once; the ten largest clones hold more than 4%. The entry originates in a study of resident and recirculating memory T cells in vitiligo. Notes on the study in general: Sequences differed between biopsy sites and patients, suggesting private specificity. Vitiligo lesions lacked a unique dominant clone, and clonality varied.

Germline values: CDR1 GTSNPN, CDR2 SVGIG (reference sequence). Between the trimmed V and J ends, which lost 2 bases and 7 bases, there was a span of 9 bases. The CDR3 runs 12 residues. This chain joins TRBV30 and TRBJ1-5, with unresolved D. The receptor was isolated from a male donor with vitiligo. Sequencing input: blood. DNA for the CDR3: TGTGCCTGGAGTCGGTTTGCCCAGCCCCAGCATTTT. Translated: CAWSRFAQPQHF.